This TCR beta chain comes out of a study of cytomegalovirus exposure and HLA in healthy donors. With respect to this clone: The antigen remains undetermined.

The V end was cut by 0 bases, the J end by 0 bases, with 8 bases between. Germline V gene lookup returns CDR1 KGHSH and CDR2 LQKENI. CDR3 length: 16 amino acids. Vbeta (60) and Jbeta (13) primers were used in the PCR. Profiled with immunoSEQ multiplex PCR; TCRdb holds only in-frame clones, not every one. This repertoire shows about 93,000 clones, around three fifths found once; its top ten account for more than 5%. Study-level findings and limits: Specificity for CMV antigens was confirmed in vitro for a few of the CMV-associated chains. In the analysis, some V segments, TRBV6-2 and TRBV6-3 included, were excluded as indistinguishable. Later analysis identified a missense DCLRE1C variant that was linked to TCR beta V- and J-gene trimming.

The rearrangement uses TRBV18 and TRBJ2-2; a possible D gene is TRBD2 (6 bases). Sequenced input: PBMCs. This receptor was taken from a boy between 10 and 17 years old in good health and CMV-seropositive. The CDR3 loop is CASSPPGGSNTGELFF. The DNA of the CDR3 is TGTGCCAGCTCACCACCGGGGGGATCGAACACCGGGGAGCTGTTTTTT.